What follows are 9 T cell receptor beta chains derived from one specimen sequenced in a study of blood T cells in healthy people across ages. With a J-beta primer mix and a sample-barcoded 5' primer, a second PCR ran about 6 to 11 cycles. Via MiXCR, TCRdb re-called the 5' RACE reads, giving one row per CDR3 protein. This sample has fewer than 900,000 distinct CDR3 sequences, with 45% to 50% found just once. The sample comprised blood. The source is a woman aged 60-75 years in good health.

Here the CDR3 reads CASSLFPKATNEKLFF. Written as DNA, the CDR3 is TGTGCCAGCAGTTTATTCCCAAAAGCAACTAATGAAAAACTGTTTTTT. The V call is TRBV28, the J call TRBJ1-4; no reliable D call. CDR1 and CDR2 (germline): MDHEN, SYDVKM. The CDR3 runs 16 residues. V lost 1 base and J lost 0, with 9 bases in between.

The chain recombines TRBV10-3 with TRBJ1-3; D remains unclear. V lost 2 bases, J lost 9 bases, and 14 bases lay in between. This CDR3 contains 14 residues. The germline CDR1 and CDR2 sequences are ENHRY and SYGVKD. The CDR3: CAISELDVRGTIYF. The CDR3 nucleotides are TGTGCCATCAGTGAGCTGGACGTCCGGGGCACCATATATTTT.

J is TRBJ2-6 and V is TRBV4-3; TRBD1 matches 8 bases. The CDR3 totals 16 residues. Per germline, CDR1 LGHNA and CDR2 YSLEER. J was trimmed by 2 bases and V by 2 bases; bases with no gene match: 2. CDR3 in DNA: TGCGCCAGCAGCCAACGACAGGGGACTGGGGCCAACGTCCTGACTTTC. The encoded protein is CASSQRQGTGANVLTF.

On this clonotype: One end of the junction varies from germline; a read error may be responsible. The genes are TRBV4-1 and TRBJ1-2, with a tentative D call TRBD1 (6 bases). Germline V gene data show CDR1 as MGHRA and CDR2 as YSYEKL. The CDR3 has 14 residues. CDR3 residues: CASSQYTGNSGYTF. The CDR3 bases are TGCGCCAGCAGCCAATATACAGGGAACTCTGGCTACACCTTC.

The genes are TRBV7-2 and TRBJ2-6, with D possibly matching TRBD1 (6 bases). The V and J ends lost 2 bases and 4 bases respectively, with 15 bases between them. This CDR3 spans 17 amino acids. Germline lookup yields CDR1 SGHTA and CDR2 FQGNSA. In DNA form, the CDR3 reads TGTGCCAGCAGCTTAACTTGGACAGTGGCCGGGGCCAACGTCCTGACTTTC. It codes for CASSLTWTVAGANVLTF.

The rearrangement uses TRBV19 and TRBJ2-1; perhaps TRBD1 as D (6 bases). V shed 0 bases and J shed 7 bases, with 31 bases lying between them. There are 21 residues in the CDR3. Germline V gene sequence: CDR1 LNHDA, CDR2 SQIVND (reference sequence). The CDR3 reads CASSIEPAVRGGSALSNEQFF. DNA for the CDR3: TGTGCCAGTAGTATAGAGCCTGCCGTTCGTGGGGGCAGCGCGTTATCAAATGAGCAGTTCTTC.

CDR3 sequence reads: CASKTNSYNEQYF. CDR3 nucleotide sequence: TGTGCCAGCAAAACAAACTCCTACAATGAGCAGTACTTC. The chain has TRBV25-1 and TRBJ2-1, with D hard to call. The last part of the DNA fits TRBJ2-7 better; the J call may be wrong. CDR3 length: 13 residues. The germline CDR1 and CDR2 sequences are MGHDK and SYGVNS.

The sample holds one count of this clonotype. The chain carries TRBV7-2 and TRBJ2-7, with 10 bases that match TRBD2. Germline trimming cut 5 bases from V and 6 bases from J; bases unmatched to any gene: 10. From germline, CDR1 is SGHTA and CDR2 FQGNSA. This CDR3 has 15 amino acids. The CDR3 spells CASSREGLAGAEQYF. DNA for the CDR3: TGTGCCAGCAGCCGCGAGGGGCTAGCGGGAGCCGAGCAGTACTTC.

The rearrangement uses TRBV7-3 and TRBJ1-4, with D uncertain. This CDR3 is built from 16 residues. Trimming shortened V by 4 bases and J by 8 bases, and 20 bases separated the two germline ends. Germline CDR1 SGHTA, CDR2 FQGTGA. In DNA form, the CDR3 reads TGTGCCAGCAGCTACTATCGGGCCCCGAGACGGGAAAAACTGTTTTTT. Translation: CASSYYRAPRREKLFF.